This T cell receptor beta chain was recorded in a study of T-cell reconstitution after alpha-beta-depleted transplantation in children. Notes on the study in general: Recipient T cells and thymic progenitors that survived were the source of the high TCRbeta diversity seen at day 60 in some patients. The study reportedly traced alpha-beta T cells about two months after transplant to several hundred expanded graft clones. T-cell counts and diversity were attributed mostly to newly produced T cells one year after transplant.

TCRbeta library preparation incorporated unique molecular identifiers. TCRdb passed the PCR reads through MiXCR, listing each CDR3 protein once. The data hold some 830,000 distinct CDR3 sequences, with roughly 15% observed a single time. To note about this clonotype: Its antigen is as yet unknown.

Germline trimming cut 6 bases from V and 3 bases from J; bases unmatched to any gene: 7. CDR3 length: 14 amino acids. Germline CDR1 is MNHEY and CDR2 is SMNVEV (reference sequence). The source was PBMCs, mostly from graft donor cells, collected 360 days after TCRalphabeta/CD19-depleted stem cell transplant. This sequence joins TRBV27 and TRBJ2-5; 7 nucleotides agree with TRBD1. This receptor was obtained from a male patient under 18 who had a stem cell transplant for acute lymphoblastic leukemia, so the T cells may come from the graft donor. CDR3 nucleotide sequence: TGTGCCAGCAGCTTTGGACAGGCGGAAGAGACCCAGTACTTC. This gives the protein CASSFGQAEETQYF.